Shown below are 23 T cell receptor beta chains from a single sample sequenced in a study of blood T cell repertoires in COVID-19. Only in-frame clones appear in the TCRdb table, and some are missing; sequencing was by immunoSEQ multiplex PCR. The sample lists around 200,000 clones; 85% to 90% were seen once. Specimen: peripheral blood. Receptors were obtained from a man between 65 and 85 years old with active or convalescent COVID-19.

The chain uses TRBV6-4 and TRBJ2-6, with D possibly matching TRBD1 (6 bases). Trimming removed 6 bases at V and 0 bases at J, with 15 bases between. The CDR3 totals 17 residues. Germline-derived CDR1 and CDR2 are MRHNA and SNTAGT. The DNA of the CDR3 is TGTGCCAGCAGCGCCGGGACAATCTTCTCTGGGGCCAACGTCCTGACTTTC. Protein: CASSAGTIFSGANVLTF.

J is TRBJ1-1 and V is TRBV6-5; 9 bases match TRBD1. CDR3 length: 15 amino acids. Germline V gives CDR1 MNHEY, CDR2 SVGAGI. The V segment lost 6 bases and the J segment 5 bases; nucleotides outside the gene matches: 10. The CDR3 bases are TGTGCCAGCAGCAAAATGGGACAGGGAGGAACTGAAGCTTTCTTT. Translating it yields CASSKMGQGGTEAFF.

J is TRBJ2-2 and V is TRBV28; 14 nucleotides line up with TRBD2. The CDR3 consists of 14 residues. Germline V lookup: CDR1 MDHEN, CDR2 SYDVKM. The ends lost 11 bases at V and 5 bases at J; junction bases unmatched: 4. The CDR3 sequence: CACRLAGGTGELFF. CDR3 bases: TGTGCCTGTAGACTAGCGGGAGGGACCGGGGAGCTGTTTTTT.

This clone was observed a handful of times. V gene TRBV14 combines with J gene TRBJ2-7; 7 bases agree with TRBD1. This CDR3 is 14 amino acids long. V was pared by 4 bases and J by 7 bases, with 10 bases of the junction left unmatched. The germline V gene has CDR1 SGHDN and CDR2 FVKESK. The CDR3, as DNA: TGTGCCAGCAGCCGACAGGGAGCCCTTGGGGAGCAGTACTTC. It codes for CASSRQGALGEQYF.

The chain links TRBV6-2 or TRBV6-3 to TRBJ1-2, with 9 bases lining up with TRBD1. J gave up 9 bases and V 2 bases, and 10 bases lay outside the gene matches. The germline CDR1 and CDR2 sequences are MNHEY and SVGEGT. CDR3 length: 15 residues. CDR3 protein: CASSYRGQGWIRYTF. The CDR3 DNA reads TGTGCCAGCAGTTACCGGGGACAGGGTTGGATTCGCTACACCTTC.

This chain connects TRBV24-1 to TRBJ1-5; D ambiguous. Looked up from germline, CDR1 is KGHDR and CDR2 is SFDVKD. Trimming stripped 2 bases from V and 3 bases from J, with 16 bases between. The CDR3 contains 17 residues. The CDR3, as DNA: TGTGCCACCAGTGATTCGACTAGCCGGGTCCTCAATCAGCCCCAGCATTTT. Encoded protein: CATSDSTSRVLNQPQHF.

This clone was detected only once. The chain joins TRBV2 to TRBJ2-2, with D possibly matching TRBD2 (6 bases). CDR3 size: 15 residues. V was shortened by 6 bases and J by 0 bases, with 11 bases between the two germline ends. Germline lookup yields CDR1 SNHLY and CDR2 FYNNEI. CDR3 residues: CASRGPGANTGELFF. The CDR3 DNA reads as TGTGCCAGCAGGGGGCCGGGGGCGAACACCGGGGAGCTGTTTTTT.

This rearrangement joins TRBV19 to TRBJ1-5; D possibly corresponds to TRBD1 (6 bases). V lost 3 bases, J lost 3 bases, and 15 bases lay in between. This CDR3 contains 16 residues. The germline V gene encodes CDR1 LNHDA and CDR2 SQIVND (reference sequence). The CDR3 spells CASSIRADSINQPQHF. CDR3 in DNA: TGTGCCAGTAGTATCAGGGCGGACAGTATCAATCAGCCCCAGCATTTT.

V usage is TRBV27 and J usage is TRBJ1-1; 8 bases fit TRBD1. Germline assignment: CDR1 MNHEY and CDR2 SMNVEV (reference sequence). V shed 4 bases and J 3 bases; nucleotides not matched to a gene: 7. The CDR3 has 15 amino acids. The CDR3 DNA reads as TGTGCCAGCAGTTCGGGCTACAGGGGGGACACTGAAGCTTTCTTT. Amino acids: CASSSGYRGDTEAFF.

This clone was seen just once. The identical CDR3 is also encoded by other nucleotide sequences in the sample. The chain couples TRBV6-5 to TRBJ2-7; TRBD1 agrees at 7 bases. Germline CDR1 reads MNHEY; CDR2 reads SVGAGI. CDR3 length: 14 amino acids. V lost 6 bases and J lost 2; bases outside the gene matches: 7. The CDR3 region is CASSRGSSTYEQYF. The CDR3 DNA follows: TGTGCCAGCAGCAGGGGGTCTTCAACCTACGAGCAGTACTTC.

The gene calls are TRBV6-6 and TRBJ2-1; TRBD2 matches 9 bases. Germline CDR1 and CDR2: MNHNY and SVGAGI (reference sequence). The CDR3 sequence is 20 residues long. V lost 6 bases and J lost 2; bases outside the gene matches: 20. The CDR3 DNA is TGTGCCAGCAGCTCCCGGGGGAGACTAGCGGAACCCCTCCCCTACAATGAGCAGTTCTTC. Translated: CASSSRGRLAEPLPYNEQFF.

The chain employs TRBV19 and TRBJ2-5, with 14 bases identical to TRBD2. CDR3 length: 16 amino acids. Germline CDR1 and CDR2: LNHDA and SQIVND (reference sequence). V gave up 1 base and J gave up 4 bases; unmatched junction bases: 2. The CDR3 spells CASSIGLAGGGETQYF. CDR3 sequence (DNA): TGTGCCAGTAGTATAGGACTAGCGGGAGGGGGAGAGACCCAGTACTTC. Drawing the rest from reference TRBV19 and TRBJ2-5, the complete variable domain is DGGITQSPKYLFRKEGQNVTLSCEQNLNHDAMYWYRQDPGQGLRLIYYSQIVNDFQKGDIAEGYSVSREKKESFPLTVTSAQKNPTAFYLCASSIGLAGGGETQYFGPGTRLLVL.

V is TRBV3-1 (or the pseudogene TRBV3-2) and J is TRBJ1-5; D call uncertain. The ends were cut back, 1 base at V and 6 bases at J, with 13 bases in the middle. Germline V lookup: CDR1 LGHDT, CDR2 YNNKEL (reference sequence). The CDR3 spans 15 residues. The CDR3 sequence is CASSQAAAPGQPQHF. As DNA, the CDR3 is TGTGCCAGCAGCCAAGCGGCAGCGCCGGGTCAGCCCCAGCATTTT.

The gene calls are TRBV7-6 and TRBJ2-1; the match to TRBD2 covers 9 bases. The CDR3 is 17 amino acids. From germline, CDR1 is SGHVS and CDR2 FNYEAQ. V lost 5 bases to trimming and J lost 6 bases; unmatched junction nucleotides: 14. The CDR3 bases are TGTGCCAGCAGCATAACGGGTCAGGGACTAGCTGGCAATGAGCAGTTCTTC. It encodes CASSITGQGLAGNEQFF.

The rearrangement joins TRBV12-3 or TRBV12-4 to TRBJ1-2; 7 nucleotides line up with TRBD1. The CDR3 length is 12 residues. The V gene end was trimmed by 3 bases and the J gene end by 8 bases; junction bases not matched to a gene: 3. CDR3 loop: CASSFQGEGYTF. In DNA form, the CDR3 reads TGTGCCAGCAGTTTTCAGGGGGAAGGCTACACCTTC.

The rearrangement links TRBV11-2 to TRBJ2-1; possibly TRBD2 for D (5 bases). This CDR3 spans 14 amino acids. Germline CDR1 and CDR2: SGHAT and FQNNGV. V lost 2 bases, J lost 4 bases, and 9 bases lay in between. DNA for the CDR3: TGTGCCAGCAGCTTATTAGGAGGTTACAATGAGCAGTTCTTC. Translated: CASSLLGGYNEQFF.

This chain connects TRBV4-3 to TRBJ2-7; D may be TRBD2 (5 bases). Trimming left V 1 base short and J 3 bases short, with 22 bases between. CDR3 length: 18 residues. The germline CDR1 and CDR2 sequences are LGHNA and YSLEER. CDR3 DNA: TGCGCCAGCAGCCAAGCCACCTCCCGACGAGGGCGAAGCTACGAGCAGTACTTC. Translating it yields CASSQATSRRGRSYEQYF.

This clone was counted once. CDR3 region: CASSLSNRDTTEAFF. CDR3 DNA: TGTGCCAGCAGTTTATCGAACCGGGACACCACTGAAGCTTTCTTT. V is TRBV27 and J is TRBJ1-1, with D possibly TRBD1 on 6 matching bases. V was trimmed by 0 bases and J by 4 bases, leaving 12 bases between them. Germline CDR1 is MNHEY and CDR2 is SMNVEV (reference sequence). The CDR3 has 15 residues.

The chain combines TRBV6-5 with TRBJ1-2; 7 bases match TRBD1. Unmatched junction bases numbered 11, after V lost 1 base and J lost 6 bases. Germline assignment: CDR1 MNHEY and CDR2 SVGAGI. The length of the CDR3 is 16 residues. As DNA, the CDR3 is TGTGCCAGCAGTTACTTTACCGGGACAGTTACAGATGGCTACACCTTC. This encodes CASSYFTGTVTDGYTF.

The chain employs TRBV12-5 and TRBJ1-5, with D perhaps TRBD1 (5 bases). There are 15 residues in the CDR3. The V end was cut by 2 bases, the J end by 3 bases, with 11 bases between. Germline CDR1 reads LGHNT; CDR2 reads FRNRAP. This chain's CDR3 is CASGLNSGYNQPQHF. CDR3 sequence (DNA): TGTGCTAGTGGTTTGAATTCAGGGTACAATCAGCCCCAGCATTTT.

This chain connects TRBV4-3 to TRBJ2-3; possible D gene TRBD2, 5 bases. The germline V and J ends were trimmed by 0 bases and 3 bases, with 13 bases remaining between them. In germline, CDR1 is LGHNA, CDR2 YSLEER. The CDR3 sequence is 16 residues long. The CDR3 nucleotides read TGCGCCAGCAGCCAAGATACGACTACAACGACAGATACGCAGTATTTT. Translated, it gives CASSQDTTTTTDTQYF.

This clone was seen only once. The V call is TRBV7-3, the J call TRBJ2-2; TRBD2 matches 8 bases. In germline, CDR1 is SGHTA, CDR2 FQGTGA. The CDR3 has 15 amino acids. The V segment lost 5 bases and the J segment 4 bases; nucleotides outside the gene matches: 6. CDR3 nucleotides: TGTGCCAGCAGCCCCGGGACTAGAAGCACCGGGGAGCTGTTTTTT. Its translation: CASSPGTRSTGELFF. The variable domain in full, completed from reference TRBV7-3 and TRBJ2-2, reads GAGVSQTPSNKVTEKGKYVELRCDPISGHTALYWYRQSLGQGPEFLIYFQGTGAADDSGLPNDRFFAVRPEGSVSTLKIQRTERGDSAVYLCASSPGTRSTGELFFGEGSRLTVL.

This rearrangement joins TRBV5-1 to TRBJ2-7, with TRBD2 identical over 7 bases. This CDR3 is 14 amino acids long. With V trimmed by 6 bases and J by 2 bases, 8 bases remained unmatched. CDR1 and CDR2 from the germline V gene are SGHRS and YFSETQ. The CDR3 loop is CASNPGAGAYEQYF. CDR3 sequence (DNA): TGCGCCAGCAACCCCGGGGCGGGAGCCTACGAGCAGTACTTC.